The 2 T cell receptor beta chains below all came from one sample that was sequenced in a study of T-cell reconstitution after alpha-beta-depleted transplantation in children. As it was prepared, the TCRbeta library received unique molecular identifiers. Each CDR3 protein gets one entry after TCRdb re-called the PCR reads with MiXCR. The table records about 500,000 distinct CDR3 sequences, over 9.5% of them present only once. Sequences were derived from PBMCs, mostly from graft donor cells, sampled 180 days after TCRalphabeta/CD19-depleted stem cell transplant. All receptors derive from a female patient aged 2-10 years who had a stem cell transplant for aplastic anemia, so the T cells may come from the graft donor.

The chain joins TRBV5-1 to TRBJ1-1; 11 nucleotides line up with TRBD1. Germline V gives CDR1 SGHRS, CDR2 YFSETQ. The J segment lost 11 bases and the V segment lost 4 bases, leaving 10 bases of the junction unmatched. The CDR3 has 14 amino acids. In DNA, the CDR3 is TGCGCCAGCAGCGTAGGCTCGGGACAGGGGGTTGCTTTCTTT. It yields the protein CASSVGSGQGVAFF. Filled out from reference TRBV5-1 and TRBJ1-1, the complete variable domain reads KAGVTQTPRYLIKTRGQQVTLSCSPISGHRSVSWYQQTPGQGLQFLFEYFSETQRNKGNFPGRFSGRQFSNSRSEMNVSTLELGDSALYLCASSVGSGQGVAFFGQGTRLTVV.

The table lists this clonotype with a few counts. This chain's CDR3 is CASSEFVVGNEQFF. Here the CDR3 DNA reads TGTGCCAGCAGTGAATTTGTAGTTGGCAATGAGCAGTTCTTC. This chain links TRBV2 with TRBJ2-1; the D is unclear. Between the trimmed V and J ends, which lost 2 bases and 6 bases, there was a span of 11 bases. There are 14 residues in the CDR3. Germline CDR1 reads SNHLY; CDR2 reads FYNNEI.